The present T cell receptor beta chain was sequenced within a study of response to subunit inactivated influenza vaccine. Germline V CDR1 and CDR2: DFQATT, SNEGSKA (reference sequence). This CDR3 spans 12 amino acids. One entry per CDR3 protein results from TCRdb running MiXCR on the RT-PCR reads. The repertoire holds roughly 170,000 distinct CDR3 sequences, with about 9% as singletons. Ten or more counts support this clonotype. The antigen is undetermined. An end of the junction differs from the germline gene, which may be a read error. General study results and limits: Each seasonal influenza vaccination recruits few new T cells, the authors suggested.

The source was non-naive T cells sorted from PBMCs, collected on the day of vaccination. This receptor was identified in a middle-aged man who received an inactivated influenza vaccine. V and J are TRBV20-1 and TRBJ1-2, with D possibly TRBD1 on 5 matching bases. CDR3 sequence reads: CSAGLGAARVYF. DNA for the CDR3: TGCAGTGCTGGACTCGGGGCCGCCAGGGTTTACTTC.